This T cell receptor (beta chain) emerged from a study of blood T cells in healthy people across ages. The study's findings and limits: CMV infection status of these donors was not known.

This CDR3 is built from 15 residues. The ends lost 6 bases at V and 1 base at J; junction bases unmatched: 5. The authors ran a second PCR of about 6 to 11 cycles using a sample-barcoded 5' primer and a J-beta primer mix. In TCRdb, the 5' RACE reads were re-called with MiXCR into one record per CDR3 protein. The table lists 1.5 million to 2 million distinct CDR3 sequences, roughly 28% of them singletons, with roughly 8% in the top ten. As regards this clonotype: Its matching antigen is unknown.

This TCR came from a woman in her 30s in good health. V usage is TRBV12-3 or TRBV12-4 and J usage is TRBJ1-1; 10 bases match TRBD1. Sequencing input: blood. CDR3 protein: CASRRDRGENTEAFF. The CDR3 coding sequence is TGTGCCAGCAGGCGGGACAGGGGTGAGAACACTGAAGCTTTCTTT.